These T cell receptor beta chains were read from a single sample in a study of shared clonotypes between healthy human individuals. The method was immunoSEQ multiplex PCR; TCRdb's version includes in-frame clones alone and lacks a portion of them. The data contain about 530,000 clones, roughly 79% of them singletons. Sequenced sample: PBMCs. Receptor source: a woman aged 40 to 50 in good health. Some clones in this sample may be carry-over from other donors' samples. Both conserved end residues are part of each CDR3. The order of the fields is J gene, clone size, D gene, V gene, CDR3 protein, CDR3 DNA. A D gene is named only where the DNA matches it firmly. The size of a clone is reported for some rows only, either as once, few or many, or as a class for expanded clones.

TRBJ2-7 | once | NA | TRBV27 | CASSFLGAFSSYEQYF | TGTGCCAGCAGTTTTTTGGGGGCCTTCAGCTCCTACGAGCAGTACTTC
TRBJ2-7 | NA | NA | TRBV7-8 | CASSLVRDGEQYF | TGTGCCAGCAGCTTAGTCAGGGATGGTGAGCAGTACTTC
TRBJ2-4 | NA | TRBD1 | TRBV5-1 | CASSVGQGADAKNIQYF | TGCGCCAGCAGCGTGGGACAGGGGGCGGATGCCAAAAACATTCAGTACTTC
TRBJ2-1 | NA | TRBD2 | TRBV28 | CASSLGRTRSTEQFF | TGTGCCAGCAGTTTAGGGAGGACTAGGTCTACTGAGCAGTTCTTC
TRBJ2-5 | NA | TRBD2 | TRBV7-2 | CASSRTSGRETQYF | TGTGCCAGCAGTCGGACTAGCGGGAGGGAGACCCAGTACTTC
TRBJ2-2 | NA | TRBD2 | TRBV5-1 | CASSPRRTSGNTGELFF | TGCGCCAGCAGCCCCCGCCGGACTAGCGGCAACACCGGGGAGCTGTTTTTT
TRBJ2-7 | NA | NA | TRBV28 | CASGSYEQYF | TGTGCCAGCGGGTCCTACGAGCAGTACTTC
TRBJ2-1 | NA | TRBD1 | TRBV5-4 | CASSFGQEPYNEQFF | TGTGCCAGCAGCTTCGGACAGGAACCTTACAATGAGCAGTTCTTC
TRBJ1-2 | NA | NA | TRBV10-3 | CAISESEGIYGYTF | TGTGCCATCAGTGAGTCGGAGGGAATCTATGGCTACACCTTC
TRBJ1-1 | NA | NA | TRBV2 | CASSAGAGRTTEAFF | TGTGCCAGCAGTGCAGGGGCAGGTCGAACGACTGAAGCTTTCTTT
TRBJ2-2 | NA | NA | TRBV30 | CAWSVPVTELFF | TGTGCCTGGAGTGTACCGGTAACGGAGCTGTTTTTT
TRBJ2-3 | NA | TRBD2 | TRBV4-3 | CASSRGLADTDTQYF | TGCGCCAGCAGCCGAGGACTAGCGGACACAGATACGCAGTATTTT
TRBJ1-3 | NA | NA | TRBV5-1 | CASSLGQPKHGNTIYF | TGCGCCAGCAGCTTGGGGCAGCCTAAACACGGAAACACCATATATTTT
TRBJ1-4 | NA | NA | TRBV6-6 | CASSRDNLFEKLFF | TGTGCCAGTTCCCGGGACAACCTTTTTGAAAAACTGTTTTTT
TRBJ2-7 | NA | TRBD2 | TRBV4-1 | CASSQGLAGAGEQYF | TGCGCCAGCAGCCAAGGTCTAGCGGGAGCGGGGGAGCAGTACTTC
TRBJ2-2 | NA | TRBD2 | TRBV29-1 | CSVKRELNTGELFF | TGCAGCGTAAAGCGGGAACTGAACACCGGGGAGCTGTTTTTT
TRBJ2-1 | few | NA | TRBV19 | CASSPRPVTLGHEQFF | TGTGCCAGTAGTCCTAGACCTGTGACACTGGGACATGAGCAGTTCTTC
TRBJ1-1 | NA | NA | TRBV5-1 | CASSQGVTEAFF | TGCGCCAGCAGCCAAGGAGTCACTGAAGCTTTCTTT
TRBJ2-5 | NA | NA | TRBV4-2 | CASSQSGTQETQYF | TGTGCCAGCAGCCAATCCGGCACCCAAGAGACCCAGTACTTC
TRBJ2-7 | NA | NA | TRBV20-1 | CSARAREQYF | TGCAGTGCTAGAGCGAGAGAGCAGTACTTC
TRBJ2-5 | NA | TRBD2 | TRBV7-2 | CASSLRTSGRGETQYF | TGTGCCAGCAGCTTACGTACTAGCGGGAGGGGGGAGACCCAGTACTTC
TRBJ2-3 | NA | NA | TRBV10-2 | CASGGDTQYF | TGCGCCAGCGGGGGGGATACGCAGTATTTT
TRBJ2-5 | NA | TRBD2 | TRBV29-1 | CSVAAGGGETQYF | TGCAGCGTTGCTGCGGGAGGAGGAGAGACCCAGTACTTC
TRBJ2-3 | NA | TRBD2 | TRBV28 | CASTPWGLATITDTQYF | TGTGCCAGCACCCCCTGGGGACTAGCGACCATCACAGATACGCAGTATTTT
TRBJ2-3 | NA | TRBD2 | TRBV18 | CASSKGTSGRGTDTQYF | TGTGCCAGCTCAAAAGGGACTAGCGGGAGAGGGACAGATACGCAGTATTTT
TRBJ2-2 | NA | NA | TRBV15 | CATSRDYGATGELFF | TGTGCCACCAGCAGAGATTACGGGGCCACCGGGGAGCTGTTTTTT
TRBJ2-1 | NA | TRBD2 | TRBV14 | CASSQGLAGEWVEQFF | TGTGCCAGCAGCCAAGGGCTAGCGGGAGAATGGGTTGAGCAGTTCTTC
TRBJ2-3 | NA | TRBD2 | TRBV9 | CASSVSGLGTDTQYF | TGTGCCAGCAGCGTAAGTGGACTAGGTACAGATACGCAGTATTTT
TRBJ1-4 | NA | TRBD1 | TRBV7-9 | CASSSQGAGEKLFF | TGTGCCAGCAGCTCCCAGGGGGCCGGTGAAAAACTGTTTTTT
TRBJ2-3 | NA | TRBD2 | TRBV5-1 | CASSLMASGSTDTQYF | TGCGCCAGCAGCTTGATGGCTAGCGGGAGCACAGATACGCAGTATTTT
TRBJ2-3 | NA | TRBD2 | TRBV6-6 | CASRYSALAGADTQYF | TGTGCCAGCAGGTACTCGGCACTAGCGGGAGCAGATACGCAGTATTTT
TRBJ2-3 | NA | NA | TRBV18 | CASSPSGASTDTQYF | TGTGCCAGCTCACCATCCGGGGCAAGCACAGATACGCAGTATTTT